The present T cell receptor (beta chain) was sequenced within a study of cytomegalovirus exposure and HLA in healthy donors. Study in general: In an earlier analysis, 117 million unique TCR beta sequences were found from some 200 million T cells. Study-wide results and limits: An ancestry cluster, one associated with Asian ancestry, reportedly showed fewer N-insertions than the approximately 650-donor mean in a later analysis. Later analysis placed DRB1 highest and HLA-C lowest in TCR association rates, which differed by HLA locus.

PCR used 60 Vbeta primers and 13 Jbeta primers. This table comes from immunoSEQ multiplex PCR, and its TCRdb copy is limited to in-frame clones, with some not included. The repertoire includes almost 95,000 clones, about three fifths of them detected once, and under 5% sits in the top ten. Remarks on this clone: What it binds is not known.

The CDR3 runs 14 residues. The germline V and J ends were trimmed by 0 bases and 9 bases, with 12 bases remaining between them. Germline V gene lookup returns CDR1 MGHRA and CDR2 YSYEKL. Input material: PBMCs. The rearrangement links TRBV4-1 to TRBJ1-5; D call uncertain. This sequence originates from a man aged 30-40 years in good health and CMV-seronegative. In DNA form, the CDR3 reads TGCGCCAGCAGCCAAGATCGGGGTGTTGGGCCCCAGCATTTT. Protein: CASSQDRGVGPQHF.